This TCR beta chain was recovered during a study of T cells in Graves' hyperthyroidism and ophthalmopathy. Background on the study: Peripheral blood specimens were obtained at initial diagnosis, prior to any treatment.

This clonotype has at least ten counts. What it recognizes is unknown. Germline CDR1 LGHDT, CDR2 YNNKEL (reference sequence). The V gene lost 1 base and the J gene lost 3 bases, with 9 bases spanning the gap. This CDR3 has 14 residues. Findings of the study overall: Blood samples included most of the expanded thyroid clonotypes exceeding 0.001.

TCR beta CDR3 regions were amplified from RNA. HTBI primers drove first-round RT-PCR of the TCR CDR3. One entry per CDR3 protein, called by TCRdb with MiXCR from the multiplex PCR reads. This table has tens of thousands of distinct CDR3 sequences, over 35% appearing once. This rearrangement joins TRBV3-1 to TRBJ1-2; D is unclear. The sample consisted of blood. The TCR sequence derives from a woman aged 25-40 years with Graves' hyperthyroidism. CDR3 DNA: TGTGCCAGCAGCCAAGTTGGTGACTACTATGGCTACACCTTC. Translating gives CASSQVGDYYGYTF.